This passage covers 19 T cell receptor beta chains from one sample sequenced in a study of prognosis after radiotherapy for stage I lung cancer. Genomic DNA was subjected to two-round multiplex PCR for amplification of TCR beta CDR3. For every TRBV and TRBJ gene, a specific primer was used in first-round PCR. TCRdb ran MiXCR on the multiplex PCR reads and lists one entry per CDR3 protein. The table records roughly 30,000 distinct CDR3 sequences, 40% to 60% of them present only once. This specimen consisted of PBMCs, obtained before or after stereotactic body radiation therapy (not recorded which). Receptors originate from a donor aged 50 or older with non-small cell lung cancer.

This chain joins TRBV6-1 and TRBJ1-2, with D possibly being TRBD1 (6 bases). The CDR3 extends over 13 amino acids. Trimming left V 0 bases short and J 8 bases short, with 10 bases between. From germline, CDR1 is MNHNS and CDR2 SASEGT. The CDR3 DNA reads as TGTGCCAGCAGTGAAGCGGTGGGGGGCGGCTACACCTTC. It specifies CASSEAVGGGYTF.

This chain connects TRBV19 to TRBJ2-7; D gene unclear. V shed 7 bases and J shed 2 bases, with 0 bases lying between them. Germline CDR1 reads LNHDA; CDR2 reads SQIVND (reference sequence). The length of the CDR3 is 9 residues. CDR3 loop: CASTYEQYF. CDR3 coding DNA: TGTGCCAGTACCTACGAGCAGTACTTC.

This clonotype came up a few times. A much larger clone is a single base away; this may be a read error. The chain has TRBV19 and TRBJ2-5; D is unresolved. TRBJ2-1 matches the DNA end more closely, so the J call is doubtful. Germline values: CDR1 LNHDA, CDR2 SQIVND (reference sequence). This CDR3 has 13 residues. The CDR3 loop is CASSSGFTNEQFF. DNA of the CDR3: TGTGCCAGTAGTTCCGGGTTCACCAATGAGCAGTTCTTC.

This clonotype was picked up many times. This chain uses TRBV7-2 with TRBJ2-3; possibly TRBD2 for D (5 bases). This CDR3 spans 17 amino acids. In germline, CDR1 is SGHTA, CDR2 FQGNSA. The germline V and J ends were trimmed by 5 bases and 5 bases, with 23 bases remaining between them. CDR3: CTSSIQQSGIVGDTQYF. CDR3 sequence (DNA): TGTACCAGCAGCATCCAACAGAGCGGAATTGTGGGAGATACGCAGTATTTT.

This rearrangement joins TRBV27 to TRBJ1-6; 8 positions match TRBD1. The V gene's germline CDR1 is MNHEY and CDR2 SMNVEV (reference sequence). The CDR3 runs 15 residues. With V trimmed by 6 bases and J by 6 bases, 7 bases remained unmatched. CDR3 coding DNA: TGTGCCAGCAGCATGGACAGGGCACGTAATTCACCCCTCCACTTT. Its translation is CASSMDRARNSPLHF.

This chain links TRBV7-9 with TRBJ2-2, with a tentative D call TRBD2 (5 bases). Trimming removed 1 base at V and 2 bases at J, with 8 bases between. Germline V gene sequence: CDR1 SEHNR, CDR2 FQNEAQ (reference sequence). The CDR3 covers 15 residues. This CDR3 is CASSLESGNTGELFF. CDR3 nucleotides: TGTGCCAGCAGCTTAGAGTCGGGAAACACCGGGGAGCTGTTTTTT.

The chain employs TRBV5-1 and TRBJ1-2; tentative D call: TRBD1 (5 bases). Germline V gene data show CDR1 as SGHRS and CDR2 as YFSETQ. The CDR3 is 14 amino acids. V lost 6 bases, J lost 6 bases, and 18 bases lay in between. Written as DNA, the CDR3 is TGCGCCAGCATCGCGGGCAGGGAAGGGCATGGCTACACCTTC. Its translation is CASIAGREGHGYTF. Looking up the rest from reference TRBV5-1 and TRBJ1-2 gives the full variable domain: KAGVTQTPRYLIKTRGQQVTLSCSPISGHRSVSWYQQTPGQGLQFLFEYFSETQRNKGNFPGRFSGRQFSNSRSEMNVSTLELGDSALYLCASIAGREGHGYTFGSGTRLTVV.

The CDR3 is CASSPGTTCHNEQFF. CDR3 coding DNA: TGTGCCAGCTCCCCCGGGACTACCTGCCACAATGAGCAGTTCTTC. The rearrangement joins TRBV18 to TRBJ2-1, with 7 bases lining up with TRBD2. The V gene end was trimmed by 6 bases and the J gene end by 5 bases; junction bases not matched to a gene: 10. CDR1 and CDR2 from the germline V gene are KGHSH and LQKENI. This CDR3 has 15 amino acids. Full variable domain (rest looked up from reference TRBV18 and TRBJ2-1): NAGVMQNPRHLVRRRGQEARLRCSPMKGHSHVYWYRQLPEEGLKFMVYLQKENIIDESGMPKERFSAEFPKEGPSILRIQQVVRGDSAAYFCASSPGTTCHNEQFFGPGTRLTVL.

Within the sample, this clonotype is medium-sized. The chain carries TRBV7-2 and TRBJ2-7; 9 bases line up with TRBD2. In germline, CDR1 is SGHTA, CDR2 FQGNSA. The CDR3 sequence is 15 residues long. The ends lost 3 bases at V and 2 bases at J; junction bases unmatched: 5. CDR3 in DNA: TGTGCCAGCAGCTTCACCGGGACTAGCCCCTACGAGCAGTACTTC. This sequence encodes CASSFTGTSPYEQYF.

In the case of this clonotype: One junction end disagrees with the germline gene, perhaps due to a read error. This rearrangement joins TRBV6-1 to TRBJ2-7; a possible D gene is TRBD2 (5 bases). CDR3 length equals 14 residues. CDR1 and CDR2 (germline): MNHNS, SASEGT. CDR3 residues: CSSSTSRVPYDQYF. CDR3 bases: TGTTCCAGCAGCACATCGCGGGTCCCCTACGATCAGTACTTC.

There are a few counts of this clonotype. Its ends do not fully match the called genes, so a read error is possible. The rearrangement links TRBV7-2 to TRBJ2-7, with D maybe TRBD1 (5 bases). The CDR3 consists of 14 residues. The germline V gene has CDR1 SGHTA and CDR2 FQGNSA. This chain's CDR3 is CASSFVDSSYEQHF. The CDR3 bases are TGTGCCAGCAGCTTTGTTGACAGCTCCTACGAGCAGCACTTC.

The chain carries TRBV20-1 and TRBJ2-7; 11 bases are shared with TRBD2. Per the germline V gene, CDR1 is DFQATT and CDR2 is SNEGSKA (reference sequence). The V segment lost 8 bases and the J segment 4 bases; nucleotides outside the gene matches: 10. This CDR3 contains 14 residues. For the CDR3, the DNA is TGCAGTCCATCGGGACTAGCGGTGGGGTACGAGCAGTACTTC. Translating gives CSPSGLAVGYEQYF.

In its sample, this clonotype was seen many times. This chain joins TRBV29-1 and TRBJ2-5; the D gene is possibly TRBD2 (5 bases). Trimming left V 2 bases short and J 7 bases short, with 14 bases between. CDR3 length: 13 residues. Germline-derived CDR1 and CDR2 are SQVTM and ANQGSEA. The CDR3 region is CSVERALGMTQYF. The CDR3 coding sequence is TGCAGCGTTGAACGAGCCCTCGGGATGACCCAGTACTTC.

This clonotype was counted ten times or more. The CDR3 nucleotides read TGCAGTGCTAGAGACGCCAGGAACACTGAAGCTTTCTTT. It yields the protein CSARDARNTEAFF. The V call is TRBV20-1, the J call TRBJ1-1; D is unresolved. Trimming removed 0 bases from V and 1 base from J, with 6 bases in between. The V gene's germline CDR1 is DFQATT and CDR2 SNEGSKA (reference sequence). CDR3 size: 13 residues.

A single count supports this clonotype. A much bigger clone sits one base away, suggesting this may be a read error. The chain is built from TRBV9 and TRBJ1-4, with D possibly being TRBD1 (5 bases). The CDR3 loop spans 12 amino acids. CDR1 SGDLS and CDR2 YYNGEE come from the germline V gene. V was clipped by 7 bases and J by 8 bases, with 12 bases between them. The CDR3 loop reads CASVGRAEKLFF. As DNA, the CDR3 is TGTGCCAGCGTAGGCAGGGCCGAAAAACTGTTTTTT.

The chain uses TRBV11-2 and TRBJ2-1, with TRBD2 identical over 7 bases. The CDR3 covers 16 residues. Per the germline V gene, CDR1 is SGHAT and CDR2 is FQNNGV. V was pared by 5 bases and J by 1 base, with 8 bases of the junction left unmatched. The CDR3 loop reads CASSPQGGPSYNEQFF. The CDR3 DNA is TGTGCCAGCAGCCCCCAGGGAGGGCCTTCCTACAATGAGCAGTTCTTC. Using reference TRBV11-2 and TRBJ2-1 for the parts outside the CDR3, the full variable domain is EAGVAQSPRYKIIEKRQSVAFWCNPISGHATLYWYQQILGQGPKLLIQFQNNGVVDDSQLPKDRFSAERLKGVDSTLKIQPAKLEDSAVYLCASSPQGGPSYNEQFFGPGTRLTVL.

Many counts were recorded for this clonotype. The rearrangement uses TRBV19 and TRBJ2-3; 14 bases agree with TRBD2. CDR3 length: 17 residues. Germline CDR1 reads LNHDA; CDR2 reads SQIVND (reference sequence). V lost 6 bases and J lost 4; bases outside the gene matches: 9. The CDR3 coding sequence is TGTGCCAGTAGGGGGGGACTAGCGGGAGACGGGTCAGATACGCAGTATTTT. It yields the protein CASRGGLAGDGSDTQYF. The full variable domain, its missing parts supplied by reference TRBV19 and TRBJ2-3, is DGGITQSPKYLFRKEGQNVTLSCEQNLNHDAMYWYRQDPGQGLRLIYYSQIVNDFQKGDIAEGYSVSREKKESFPLTVTSAQKNPTAFYLCASRGGLAGDGSDTQYFGPGTRLTVL.

The sample holds many counts of this clonotype. The chain carries TRBV19 and TRBJ1-1, with D tentatively TRBD1 (5 bases). Per the germline V gene, CDR1 is LNHDA and CDR2 is SQIVND (reference sequence). V lost 1 base and J lost 0, with 21 bases in between. The CDR3 has 19 amino acids. The CDR3 protein is CASSIGGIRGSSMNTEAFF. CDR3 sequence (DNA): TGTGCCAGTAGTATAGGGGGAATTCGGGGCAGCTCGATGAACACTGAAGCTTTCTTT.

The CDR3, as DNA: TGCGCCAGCAGCTCTACAGGGTGTGACTATGGCTACACCTTC. Its protein product is CASSSTGCDYGYTF. The rearrangement uses TRBV5-1 and TRBJ1-2; D perhaps matches TRBD1 (6 bases). CDR1 and CDR2 from the germline V gene are SGHRS and YFSETQ. Trimming removed 3 bases at V and 3 bases at J, with 12 bases between. The CDR3 has 14 residues.